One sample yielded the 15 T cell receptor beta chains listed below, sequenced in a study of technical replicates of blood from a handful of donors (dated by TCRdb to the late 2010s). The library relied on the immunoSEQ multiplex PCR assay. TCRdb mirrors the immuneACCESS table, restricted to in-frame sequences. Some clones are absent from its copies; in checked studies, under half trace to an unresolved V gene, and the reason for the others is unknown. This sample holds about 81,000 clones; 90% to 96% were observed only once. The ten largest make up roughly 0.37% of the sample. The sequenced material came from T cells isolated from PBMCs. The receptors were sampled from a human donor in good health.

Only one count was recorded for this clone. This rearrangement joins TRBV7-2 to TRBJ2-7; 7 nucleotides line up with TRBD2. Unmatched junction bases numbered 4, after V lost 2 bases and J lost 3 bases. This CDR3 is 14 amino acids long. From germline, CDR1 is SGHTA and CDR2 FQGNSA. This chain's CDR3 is CASSLLAAVYEQYF. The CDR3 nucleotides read TGTGCCAGCAGCTTACTAGCGGCCGTCTACGAGCAGTACTTC. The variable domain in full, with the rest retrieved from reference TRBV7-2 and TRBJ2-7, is GAGVSQSPSNKVTEKGKDVELRCDPISGHTALYWYRQSLGQGLEFLIYFQGNSAPDKSGLPSDRFSAERTGGSVSTLTIQRTQQEDSAVYLCASSLLAAVYEQYFGPGTRLTVT.

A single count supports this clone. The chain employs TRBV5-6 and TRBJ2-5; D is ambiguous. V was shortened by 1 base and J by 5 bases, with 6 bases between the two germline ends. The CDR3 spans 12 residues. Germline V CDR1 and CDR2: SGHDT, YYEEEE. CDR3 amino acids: CASSLQMETQYF. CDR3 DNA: TGTGCCAGCAGCTTGCAGATGGAGACCCAGTACTTC.

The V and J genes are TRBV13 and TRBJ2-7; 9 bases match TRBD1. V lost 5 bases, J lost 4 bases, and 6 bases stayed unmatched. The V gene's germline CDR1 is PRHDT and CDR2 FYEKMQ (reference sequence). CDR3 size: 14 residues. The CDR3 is CASSGRDRAYEQYF. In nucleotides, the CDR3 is TGTGCCAGCAGCGGACGGGACAGGGCTTACGAGCAGTACTTC.

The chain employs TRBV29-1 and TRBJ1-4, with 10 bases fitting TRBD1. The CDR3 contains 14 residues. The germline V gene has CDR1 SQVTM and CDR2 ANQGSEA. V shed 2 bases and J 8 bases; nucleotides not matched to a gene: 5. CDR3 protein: CSVEKGQGNEKLFF. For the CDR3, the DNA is TGCAGCGTTGAAAAGGGACAGGGGAACGAAAAACTGTTTTTT.

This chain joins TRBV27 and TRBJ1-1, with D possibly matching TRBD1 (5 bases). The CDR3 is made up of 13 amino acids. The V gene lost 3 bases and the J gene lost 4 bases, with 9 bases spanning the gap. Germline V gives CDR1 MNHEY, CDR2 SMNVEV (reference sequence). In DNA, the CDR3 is TGTGCCAGCAGTTTTGCAAGGGGCACTGAAGCTTTCTTT. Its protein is CASSFARGTEAFF.

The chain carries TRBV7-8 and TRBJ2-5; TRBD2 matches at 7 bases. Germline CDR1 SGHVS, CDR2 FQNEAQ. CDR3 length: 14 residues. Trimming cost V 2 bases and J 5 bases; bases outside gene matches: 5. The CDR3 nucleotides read TGTGCCAGCAGCTTAAGGTGGGAGGGGGAGACCCAGTACTTC. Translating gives CASSLRWEGETQYF.

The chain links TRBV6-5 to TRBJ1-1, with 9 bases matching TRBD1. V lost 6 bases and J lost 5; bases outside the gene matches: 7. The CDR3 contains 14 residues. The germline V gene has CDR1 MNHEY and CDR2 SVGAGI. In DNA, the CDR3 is TGTGCCAGCAGCTGGGGACAGGGAAATACTGAAGCTTTCTTT. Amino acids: CASSWGQGNTEAFF.

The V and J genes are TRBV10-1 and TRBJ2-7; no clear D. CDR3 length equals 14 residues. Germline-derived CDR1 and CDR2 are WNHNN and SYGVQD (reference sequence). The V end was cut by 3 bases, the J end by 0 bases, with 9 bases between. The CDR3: CASSEAGGSYEQYF. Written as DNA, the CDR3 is TGCGCCAGCAGTGAAGCCGGCGGCTCCTACGAGCAGTACTTC.

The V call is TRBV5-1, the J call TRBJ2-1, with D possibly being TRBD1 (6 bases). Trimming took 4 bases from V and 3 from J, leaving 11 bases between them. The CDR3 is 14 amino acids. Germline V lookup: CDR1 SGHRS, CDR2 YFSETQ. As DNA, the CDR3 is TGCGCCAGCAGCACCCGACAGGACTACAATGAGCAGTTCTTC. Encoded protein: CASSTRQDYNEQFF.

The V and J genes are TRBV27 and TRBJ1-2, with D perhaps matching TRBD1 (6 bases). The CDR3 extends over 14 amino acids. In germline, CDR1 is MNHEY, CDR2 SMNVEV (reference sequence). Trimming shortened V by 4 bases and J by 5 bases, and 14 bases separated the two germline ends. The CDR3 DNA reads TGTGCCAGCAGTTCTCTGACAGGAAATTATGGCTACACCTTC. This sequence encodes CASSSLTGNYGYTF.

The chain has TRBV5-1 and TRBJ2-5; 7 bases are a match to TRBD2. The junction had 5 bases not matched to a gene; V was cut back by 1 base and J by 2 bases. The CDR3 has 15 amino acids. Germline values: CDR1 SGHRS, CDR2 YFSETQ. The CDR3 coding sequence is TGCGCCAGCAGCTTGAATAGCGGGTATCAAGAGACCCAGTACTTC. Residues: CASSLNSGYQETQYF. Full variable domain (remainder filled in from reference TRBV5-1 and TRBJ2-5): KAGVTQTPRYLIKTRGQQVTLSCSPISGHRSVSWYQQTPGQGLQFLFEYFSETQRNKGNFPGRFSGRQFSNSRSEMNVSTLELGDSALYLCASSLNSGYQETQYFGPGTRLLVL.

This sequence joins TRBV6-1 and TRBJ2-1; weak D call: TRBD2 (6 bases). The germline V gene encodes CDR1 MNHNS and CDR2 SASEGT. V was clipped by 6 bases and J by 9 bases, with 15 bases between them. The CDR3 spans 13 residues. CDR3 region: CASSLTTEGEQFF. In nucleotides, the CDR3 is TGTGCCAGCAGCCTAACTACGGAGGGTGAGCAGTTCTTC.

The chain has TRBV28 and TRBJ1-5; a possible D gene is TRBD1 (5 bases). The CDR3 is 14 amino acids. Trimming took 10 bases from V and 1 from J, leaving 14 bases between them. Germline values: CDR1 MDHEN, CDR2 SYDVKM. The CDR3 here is CATGAYGSNQPQHF. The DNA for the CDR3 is TGTGCCACTGGGGCCTACGGAAGCAATCAGCCCCAGCATTTT.

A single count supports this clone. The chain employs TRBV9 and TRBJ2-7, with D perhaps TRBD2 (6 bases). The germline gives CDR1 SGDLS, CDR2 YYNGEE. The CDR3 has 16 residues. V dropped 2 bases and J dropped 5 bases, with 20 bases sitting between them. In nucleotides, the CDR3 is TGTGCCAGCAGCGTTGGCACGGCGGGACGGGGCCACGAGCAGTACTTC. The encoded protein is CASSVGTAGRGHEQYF.

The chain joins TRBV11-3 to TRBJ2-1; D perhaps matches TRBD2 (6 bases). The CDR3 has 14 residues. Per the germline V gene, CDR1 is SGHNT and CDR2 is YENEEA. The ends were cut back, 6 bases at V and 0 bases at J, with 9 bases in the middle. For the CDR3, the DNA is TGTGCCAGCAGTCGGGAGAGCTCCTACAATGAGCAGTTCTTC. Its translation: CASSRESSYNEQFF.